The clone carrying this T cell receptor beta chain was detected once. CDR3 size: 15 residues. Germline CDR1 is SGHRS and CDR2 is YFSETQ. The V end was cut by 3 bases, the J end by 2 bases, with 12 bases between. Study processing details: Quantification of nucleated cells was approximated via reference gene primer amplification. This table comes from immunoSEQ multiplex PCR, and its TCRdb copy is limited to in-frame clones, with some not included. V and J calls plus clone size are reproduced from that table; the DNA served to infer D and trimming. Counted here are some 97,000 clones, 70% to 90% occurring once; the ten biggest clones make up 9.5% to 15%. This sample was included in a study of blood T cell repertoires in COVID-19. Study-wide context: Acute and convalescent COVID-19 specimens originated in the United States, Italy and Spain.

J is TRBJ1-3 and V is TRBV5-1, with D perhaps matching TRBD1 (5 bases). The TCR was taken from a human donor in a cohort sampled during active COVID-19. Sequencing used peripheral blood. CDR3 loop: CASSSRGDTGNTIYF. The CDR3 region has the DNA TGCGCCAGCAGCTCTCGGGGGGATACTGGAAACACCATATATTTT. Full variable domain (missing parts from reference TRBV5-1 and TRBJ1-3): KAGVTQTPRYLIKTRGQQVTLSCSPISGHRSVSWYQQTPGQGLQFLFEYFSETQRNKGNFPGRFSGRQFSNSRSEMNVSTLELGDSALYLCASSSRGDTGNTIYFGEGSWLTVV.